This T cell receptor beta chain was identified in a study of OX40 agonist ivuxolimab in advanced cancers. Study details: Anti-PD-1, anti-PD-L1 or anti-CTLA-4 therapy given earlier was allowed, and 40% had some.

The data were produced by immunoSEQ multiplex PCR, yet TCRdb's version contains in-frame clones alone and is incomplete. This table holds tens of thousands of clones, 89% found once. V lost 3 bases to trimming and J lost 5 bases, with 8 bases between them. This CDR3 has 13 amino acids. Germline V gives CDR1 LNHDA, CDR2 SQIVND (reference sequence). The gene calls are TRBV19 and TRBJ2-1; D gene ambiguous. This clonotype originated in an adult with an advanced solid tumor such as melanoma, head and neck, liver or kidney cancer. Sequenced material: CD4+ or CD8+ T cells sorted from blood, taken in a trial of the OX40 agonist ivuxolimab. The CDR3 DNA follows: TGTGCCAGTAGTATCGGTCAGAACAATGAGCAGTTCTTC. Protein product: CASSIGQNNEQFF.